The clone carrying this T cell receptor (beta chain) was counted only a few times. Its antigen is undetermined. CDR1 is MNHEY, CDR2 SVGEGT, per germline. The CDR3 spans 14 residues. Deletions cut 6 bases from V and 8 bases from J, with 17 bases between. A second PCR of 7 to 11 cycles used a sample-barcoded 5' primer and a J-beta primer mix. One entry per CDR3 protein results from TCRdb running MiXCR on the 5' RACE reads. This table has 780,000 or so distinct CDR3 sequences, approximately 25% appearing once. The sample is drawn from a study of blood T cells in healthy people across ages. Notes on the study in general: Compared with aged donors, long-lived donors showed fewer expanded clones, suggesting selection. Donor CMV status was unknown, possibly confounding expanded clonotype changes.

Healthy individuals of Caucasian origin from Russia, aged about 6 to 95, served as donors. These same records also appear under a second study, on T cells of mothers and their children. That paper states: Microchimeric T cell clones that persisted were not detected.

The chain is built from TRBV6-2 or TRBV6-3 and TRBJ2-1; D is ambiguous. The receptor was derived from a boy aged 5-17 years in good health. The specimen sequenced was blood. Here the CDR3 DNA reads TGTGCCAGCAGGCCCCCCGCTAGAGGCCATGAGCAGTTCTTC. Translation gives CASRPPARGHEQFF.